Following are 10 T cell receptor beta chains from one sample sequenced in a study of cytotoxic CD8 clonotypes in ibrutinib-treated CLL. Profiling relied on immunoSEQ multiplex PCR, and the TCRdb table lists in-frame clones only, not all of them. The data hold about 140,000 clones, with approximately 80% observed a single time. The sample consisted of PBMCs, taken after 24 months of ibrutinib treatment. These receptors came from a human donor with chronic lymphocytic leukemia.

V and J are TRBV4-2 and TRBJ1-2; 10 nucleotides agree with TRBD1. Germline lookup yields CDR1 LGHNA and CDR2 YNFKEQ. The CDR3 sequence is 16 residues long. V lost 4 bases, J lost 3 bases, and 8 bases stayed unmatched. DNA for the CDR3: TGTGCCAGCAGCCGCCCGGGACAGGGGACGTACTATGGCTACACCTTC. It yields the protein CASSRPGQGTYYGYTF.

This chain joins TRBV7-3 and TRBJ2-1; the D gene could be TRBD1 or TRBD2 (5 bases each). Germline-derived CDR1 and CDR2 are SGHTA and FQGTGA. This CDR3 comprises 15 residues. Deletions cut 1 base from V and 6 bases from J, with 13 bases between. The CDR3 sequence is CASSLMGTETNEQFF. Written as DNA, the CDR3 is TGTGCCAGCAGCTTAATGGGGACGGAGACCAATGAGCAGTTCTTC.

The rearrangement links TRBV30 to TRBJ1-1; D unresolved. Germline CDR1 is GTSNPN and CDR2 is SVGIG (reference sequence). CDR3 length: 11 amino acids. The V gene lost 2 bases and the J gene lost 5 bases, with 6 bases spanning the gap. The CDR3 DNA follows: TGTGCCTGGAGTTATGCGACTGAAGCTTTCTTT. Amino acids: CAWSYATEAFF.

The chain uses TRBV7-2 and TRBJ2-1; D remains ambiguous. V was shortened by 1 base and J by 7 bases, with 8 bases between the two germline ends. CDR1 is SGHTA, CDR2 FQGNSA, per germline. The CDR3 covers 13 residues. The CDR3 nucleotides read TGTGCCAGCAGCTTAGGTCCTCGGAATGAGCAGTTCTTC. It yields the protein CASSLGPRNEQFF.

This chain joins TRBV10-3 and TRBJ2-1; D call uncertain. CDR3 length equals 13 residues. Per the germline V gene, CDR1 is ENHRY and CDR2 is SYGVKD. V gave up 4 bases and J gave up 7 bases, with 11 bases separating them. The CDR3 spells CAISGNLGNEQFF. CDR3 in DNA: TGTGCCATCAGTGGCAACTTGGGAAATGAGCAGTTCTTC.

The rearrangement uses TRBV7-2 and TRBJ2-2, with D perhaps matching TRBD2 (5 bases). Trimming took 5 bases from V and 3 from J, leaving 13 bases between them. The CDR3 sequence is 15 residues long. The V gene's germline CDR1 is SGHTA and CDR2 FQGNSA. The CDR3 reads CASSARVGYTGELFF. CDR3 bases: TGTGCCAGCAGCGCGAGGGTGGGCTACACCGGGGAGCTGTTTTTT. Filled out from reference TRBV7-2 and TRBJ2-2, the complete variable domain reads GAGVSQSPSNKVTEKGKDVELRCDPISGHTALYWYRQSLGQGLEFLIYFQGNSAPDKSGLPSDRFSAERTGGSVSTLTIQRTQQEDSAVYLCASSARVGYTGELFFGEGSRLTVL.

The chain combines TRBV7-2 with TRBJ2-3; D is uncertain. Trimming left V 2 bases short and J 0 bases short, with 6 bases between. CDR3 length: 14 residues. Germline CDR1 is SGHTA and CDR2 is FQGNSA. CDR3 sequence: CASSLMLSTDTQYF. CDR3 nucleotide sequence: TGTGCCAGCAGCTTAATGCTTAGCACAGATACGCAGTATTTT.

The chain carries TRBV28 and TRBJ2-7; TRBD1 is a possible D gene (6 bases). The CDR3 covers 17 residues. CDR1 and CDR2 (germline): MDHEN, SYDVKM. V lost 5 bases and J 0 bases, leaving 20 bases between the germline ends. CDR3 residues: CASSPWVGGPSSYEQYF. The CDR3 DNA reads as TGTGCCAGCAGTCCTTGGGTAGGGGGTCCAAGCTCCTACGAGCAGTACTTC. Variable domain in full (rest from reference TRBV28 and TRBJ2-7): DVKVTQSSRYLVKRTGEKVFLECVQDMDHENMFWYRQDPGLGLRLIYFSYDVKMKEKGDIPEGYSVSREKKERFSLILESASTNQTSMYLCASSPWVGGPSSYEQYFGPGTRLTVT.

The CDR3 region has the DNA TGTGCCAGTAGTGAAGGGACGGCGAGCAATCAGCCCCAGCATTTT. Translated: CASSEGTASNQPQHF. The rearrangement links TRBV19 to TRBJ1-5, with D tentatively TRBD1 (5 bases). CDR1 is LNHDA and CDR2 is SQIVND in the germline V gene (reference sequence). There are 15 residues in the CDR3. V dropped 5 bases and J dropped 1 base, with 12 bases sitting between them. Full variable domain (rest looked up from reference TRBV19 and TRBJ1-5): DGGITQSPKYLFRKEGQNVTLSCEQNLNHDAMYWYRQDPGQGLRLIYYSQIVNDFQKGDIAEGYSVSREKKESFPLTVTSAQKNPTAFYLCASSEGTASNQPQHFGDGTRLSIL.

The CDR3 loop is CASSLVGDGYTF. CDR3 DNA: TGCGCCAGCAGCTTGGTCGGGGATGGCTACACCTTC. The rearrangement links TRBV5-1 to TRBJ1-2; D uncertain. The V gene's germline CDR1 is SGHRS and CDR2 YFSETQ. V lost 0 bases and J lost 6, with 6 bases in between. The CDR3 is 12 amino acids.